This TCR beta chain was documented in a study of vaccination and CD4 T cells after COVID-19. Study background: Overlapping spike peptides from SARS-CoV-2, HCoV-NL63, HCoV-OC43 and HCoV-229E served to stimulate the cells.

Treatment denoted: roughly 11-day PBMC culture with coronavirus spike peptide pools or control peptides (ViraFEST assay). The authors cultured two million PBMCs per well with about 10 IU/ml IL-2 and roughly 9.3 ug/ml peptide pools. A note on this clonotype: What it binds is not known.

The Oncomine TCR Beta short-read assay was applied to DNA of cultured CD4+ T cells. TCRdb redid the calling of the PCR reads with MiXCR, one entry per CDR3 protein. The sample has approximately 15,000 distinct CDR3 sequences; approximately 60% are singletons. The CDR3 is made up of 17 amino acids. Trimming stripped 5 bases from V and 0 bases from J, with 19 bases between. Source: CD4+ T cells from blood, cultured in vitro, taken after SARS-CoV-2 vaccination. The receptor's source is a human donor who had recovered from COVID-19. The J gene is TRBJ1-1, the V gene TRBV12-3 or TRBV12-4; the D is unclear. In nucleotides, the CDR3 is TGTGCCAGCAGTCCTAGTAAGGTGGGAGCCATGAACACTGAAGCTTTCTTT. Its translation: CASSPSKVGAMNTEAFF.